These 16 T cell receptor beta chains share one sample of origin, sequenced in a study of blood T cells in healthy people across ages. For the second PCR, which ran for roughly 7 to 11 cycles, a sample-barcoded 5' primer and a J-beta primer mix were used. Using its own MiXCR run on the 5' RACE reads, TCRdb lists one record per CDR3 protein. The sample has around 2 million distinct CDR3 sequences; approximately 39% are singletons. The sequenced sample consisted of blood. Receptors were obtained from a human donor in good health.

This sequence joins TRBV7-3 and TRBJ2-1, with 10 bases lining up with TRBD2. With V trimmed by 2 bases and J by 4 bases, 5 bases remained unmatched. CDR3 length: 16 residues. In germline, CDR1 is SGHTA, CDR2 FQGTGA. Written as DNA, the CDR3 is TGTGCCAGCAGCTTAGGAGCGGGGGGGCGGTACAATGAGCAGTTCTTC. Amino acids: CASSLGAGGRYNEQFF.

The J gene is TRBJ2-6, the V gene TRBV20-1; D possibly corresponds to TRBD2 (5 bases). The germline CDR1 and CDR2 sequences are DFQATT and SNEGSKA (reference sequence). V lost 5 bases to trimming and J lost 4 bases, with 18 bases between them. The CDR3 contains 16 residues. DNA of the CDR3: TGCAGTGCTCGTTCCGGGGTGAAGGCCGGGGCCAACGTCCTGACTTTC. This translates into CSARSGVKAGANVLTF.

This clonotype was seen only a few times. V gene TRBV9 combines with J gene TRBJ2-3, with 8 bases fitting TRBD2. Germline V lookup: CDR1 SGDLS, CDR2 YYNGEE. The length of the CDR3 is 15 residues. Unmatched junction bases numbered 7, after V lost 3 bases and J lost 4 bases. The CDR3 loop is CASSENGLAPDTQYF. For the CDR3, the DNA is TGTGCCAGCAGCGAGAATGGACTAGCCCCAGATACGCAGTATTTT.

For this clonotype: One end of the junction varies from germline; a read error may be responsible. This CDR3 is CASSRQGREGYTF. The CDR3 DNA reads TGCGCCAGCAGTCGACAGGGGAGGGAAGGCTACACCTTC. The rearrangement joins TRBV12-3 or TRBV12-4 to TRBJ1-2; TRBD1 agrees at 8 bases. The CDR3 is made up of 13 amino acids.

In its sample, this clonotype was seen many times. V and J are TRBV6-5 and TRBJ2-1; 8 bases are shared with TRBD2. J lost 5 bases, V lost 5 bases, and 8 bases had no gene match. Germline assignment: CDR1 MNHEY and CDR2 SVGAGI. The CDR3 has 15 residues. The CDR3 here is CASSDHSGTDNEQFF. In DNA form, the CDR3 reads TGTGCCAGCAGTGACCATAGCGGGACTGACAATGAGCAGTTCTTC.

The chain is built from TRBV7-6 and TRBJ2-2; D unclear. Between the trimmed V and J ends, which lost 5 bases and 5 bases, there was a span of 15 bases. The CDR3 contains 15 residues. Germline-derived CDR1 and CDR2 are SGHVS and FNYEAQ. Here the CDR3 reads CASSVLGVQTGELFF. In DNA form, the CDR3 reads TGTGCCAGCAGCGTGTTAGGCGTACAAACCGGGGAGCTGTTTTTT.

The chain joins TRBV29-1 to TRBJ1-1; TRBD1 might be the D (6 bases). Trimming took off 2 bases at V and 3 bases at J, with 13 bases between the two ends. CDR3 length: 14 amino acids. Germline V gene sequence: CDR1 SQVTM, CDR2 ANQGSEA. The CDR3 nucleotides read TGCAGCGTTGAATCACGGAGGGGGGACACTGAAGCTTTCTTT. Translated, it gives CSVESRRGDTEAFF.

Details on this clonotype: The junction departs from germline at one end; a sequencing error may be responsible. The rearrangement links TRBV20-1 to TRBJ1-1, with D unclear. Germline CDR1 is DFQATT and CDR2 is SNEGSKA (reference sequence). This CDR3 comprises 13 residues. The CDR3 DNA reads as TGTAGTGGATACTATTCCATGAACACTGAAGCTTTCTTT. It encodes CSGYYSMNTEAFF.

The chain combines TRBV5-1 with TRBJ2-3, with D hard to call. The ends were cut back, 0 bases at V and 0 bases at J, with 8 bases in the middle. CDR1 SGHRS and CDR2 YFSETQ come from the germline V gene. CDR3 length equals 15 residues. The CDR3 is CASSLEASSTDTQYF. CDR3 bases: TGCGCCAGCAGCTTGGAAGCTTCTAGCACAGATACGCAGTATTTT. Supplemented by reference TRBV5-1 and TRBJ2-3, the full variable domain reads KAGVTQTPRYLIKTRGQQVTLSCSPISGHRSVSWYQQTPGQGLQFLFEYFSETQRNKGNFPGRFSGRQFSNSRSEMNVSTLELGDSALYLCASSLEASSTDTQYFGPGTRLTVL.

This chain links TRBV29-1 with TRBJ1-2; D is perhaps TRBD1 (5 bases). Germline V lookup: CDR1 SQVTM, CDR2 ANQGSEA. This CDR3 spans 13 amino acids. Trimming cost V 1 base and J 12 bases, with 18 bases left between them. As DNA, the CDR3 is TGCAGCGTTGAAGCCCTGAAGGGGTTTCCTAACACCTTC. Translating gives CSVEALKGFPNTF.

The chain recombines TRBV7-2 with TRBJ2-1; tentatively, D is TRBD2 (5 bases). In germline, CDR1 is SGHTA, CDR2 FQGNSA. CDR3 length: 18 residues. Trimming shortened V by 6 bases and J by 5 bases, and 26 bases separated the two germline ends. CDR3 loop: CASSSIYTTALGNNEQFF. The CDR3 coding sequence is TGTGCCAGCAGTAGCATCTACACGACCGCCCTCGGGAACAATGAGCAGTTCTTC. Combining the CDR3 with reference TRBV7-2 and TRBJ2-1 gives the whole variable domain GAGVSQSPSNKVTEKGKDVELRCDPISGHTALYWYRQSLGQGLEFLIYFQGNSAPDKSGLPSDRFSAERTGGSVSTLTIQRTQQEDSAVYLCASSSIYTTALGNNEQFFGPGTRLTVL.

This clonotype appeared once. V and J are TRBV4-3 and TRBJ2-1; TRBD1 agrees at 7 bases. V shed 0 bases, J shed 8 bases, and the junction held 13 bases outside the gene matches. Looked up from germline, CDR1 is LGHNA and CDR2 is YSLEER. The CDR3 contains 17 residues. CDR3 sequence reads: CASSQDITGARCDEQFF. CDR3 nucleotides: TGCGCCAGCAGCCAAGATATTACAGGGGCAAGGTGCGATGAGCAGTTCTTC.

DNA of the CDR3: TGTGCCAGCAGCCCGAACAGGGGGCAGGCTTTCTTT. Its protein product is CASSPNRGQAFF. The chain has TRBV7-3 and TRBJ1-1; 9 nucleotides line up with TRBD1. V was pared by 5 bases and J by 11 bases, with 6 bases of the junction left unmatched. This CDR3 is 12 amino acids long. The germline CDR1 and CDR2 sequences are SGHTA and FQGTGA.

The sample holds a few counts of this clonotype. The J gene is TRBJ2-7, the V gene TRBV5-1, with 14 bases fitting TRBD2. CDR3 length equals 16 residues. V was clipped by 3 bases and J by 7 bases; unmatched bases: 9. Germline CDR1 reads SGHRS; CDR2 reads YFSETQ. CDR3 nucleotide sequence: TGCGCCAGCAGCTCGGCCCAGGGACTAGCGGGGGTGGAGCAGTACTTC. It encodes CASSSAQGLAGVEQYF.

In the case of this clonotype: A junction boundary mismatches the germline segment, possibly from a read error. The chain has TRBV29-1 and TRBJ1-5; no firm D call. Germline V gene data show CDR1 as SQVTM and CDR2 as ANQGSEA. The CDR3 loop spans 13 amino acids. For the CDR3, the DNA is TGCGGCGTTCGCGGGTCCCTCGATCAGCCCCAGCATTTT. This sequence encodes CGVRGSLDQPQHF.

The chain combines TRBV7-2 with TRBJ1-2; D ambiguous. V lost 1 base and J 7 bases, leaving 19 bases between the germline ends. The CDR3 is 16 residues long. Germline CDR1 and CDR2: SGHTA and FQGNSA. The CDR3 loop reads CASSLVAGLPCRGYTF. The CDR3 coding sequence is TGTGCCAGCAGCTTAGTGGCGGGATTGCCCTGTCGTGGCTACACCTTC.